Each of the 23 T cell receptor beta chains below was sequenced from the same sample in a study of shared clonotypes between healthy human individuals. This table comes from immunoSEQ multiplex PCR, and its TCRdb copy is limited to in-frame clones, with some not included. The sample records some 2 million clones, 95% being singletons. Input material: naive CD4+ T cells sorted from blood. Described subset: CD45RA+ positively selected. All receptors come from a young man in good health.

Comments on this clone: The sample has other DNA sequences that encode this CDR3 too. CDR3 nucleotides: TGCGCCAGCAGCTTGGGTGGGACAGGGGGCCCCTACGAGCAGTACTTC. This encodes CASSLGGTGGPYEQYF. The V gene is TRBV5-1, the J gene TRBJ2-7; 12 bases are a match to TRBD1. The CDR3 runs to 16 residues. Trimming took 0 bases from V and 2 from J; bases not matched to a gene: 3. The germline V gene has CDR1 SGHRS and CDR2 YFSETQ.

This chain joins TRBV7-2 and TRBJ2-2; a weak D match, TRBD2 (5 bases). The germline V and J ends were trimmed by 5 bases and 3 bases, with 7 bases remaining between them. This CDR3 has 13 amino acids. Germline V lookup: CDR1 SGHTA, CDR2 FQGNSA. The CDR3 spells CASSGRDTGELFF. CDR3 DNA sequence: TGTGCCAGCAGCGGGAGAGACACCGGGGAGCTGTTTTTT.

The rearrangement links TRBV6-6 to TRBJ2-1; no clear D gene. The CDR3 has 12 amino acids. Trimming cost V 0 bases and J 15 bases, with 12 bases left between them. Germline V gene data show CDR1 as MNHNY and CDR2 as SVGAGI (reference sequence). CDR3 DNA sequence: TGTGCCAGCAGTTACTCGATAGAGAGTCCGTTCTTC. Protein product: CASSYSIESPFF.

With respect to this clone: One end of the junction varies from germline; a read error may be responsible. The CDR3 DNA follows: TGTGCCAGCAGCATCGGGACAAACTCCCACGAGCAGTACTTC. This sequence encodes CASSIGTNSHEQYF. The rearrangement links TRBV11-2 to TRBJ2-7; the D gene is possibly TRBD1 (6 bases). Germline V gene lookup returns CDR1 SGHAT and CDR2 FQNNGV. The CDR3 covers 14 residues.

The chain joins TRBV10-3 to TRBJ2-7; 7 bases line up with TRBD1. The CDR3 runs 15 residues. J was trimmed by 2 bases and V by 2 bases; bases with no gene match: 6. Germline-derived CDR1 and CDR2 are ENHRY and SYGVKD. Written as DNA, the CDR3 is TGTGCCATCAGTGAGAAGGGGCAGGGGGCCTACGAGCAGTACTTC. It specifies CAISEKGQGAYEQYF.

The chain is built from TRBV7-6 and TRBJ1-4; no clear D gene. Trimming took 4 bases from V and 3 from J, leaving 12 bases between them. Per the germline V gene, CDR1 is SGHVS and CDR2 is FNYEAQ. This CDR3 is built from 15 residues. The CDR3 nucleotides read TGTGCCAGCAGCTCCGGTTTTCTAGCTAATGAAAAACTGTTTTTT. Translated, it gives CASSSGFLANEKLFF.

This chain joins TRBV6-6 and TRBJ2-7; D is possibly TRBD1 or TRBD2 (5 bases each). Trimming shortened V by 5 bases and J by 2 bases, and 10 bases separated the two germline ends. From germline, CDR1 is MNHNY and CDR2 SVGAGI (reference sequence). The CDR3 is made up of 13 amino acids. CDR3 sequence (DNA): TGTGCCAGCAGTCCCAGAGGGGCCTACGAGCAGTACTTC. It is translated as CASSPRGAYEQYF.

V gene TRBV6-1 combines with J gene TRBJ2-5, with 8 bases aligning to TRBD1. From germline, CDR1 is MNHNS and CDR2 SASEGT. The CDR3 contains 15 residues. V lost 2 bases, J lost 5 bases, and 7 bases stayed unmatched. CDR3 coding DNA: TGTGCCAGCAGTGAATCAGGACAGGGATGGGAGACCCAGTACTTC. This gives the protein CASSESGQGWETQYF.

This clone occurred once. This chain links TRBV25-1 with TRBJ2-3, with no clear D. The germline gives CDR1 MGHDK, CDR2 SYGVNS. Between the trimmed V and J ends, which lost 5 bases and 1 base, there was a span of 10 bases. CDR3 length: 14 residues. This CDR3 is CASSLALGTDTQYF. CDR3 in DNA: TGTGCCAGCAGTTTGGCCTTGGGCACAGATACGCAGTATTTT.

J is TRBJ2-1 and V is TRBV5-1; 9 bases agree with TRBD2. V lost 3 bases, J lost 8 bases, and 15 bases stayed unmatched. CDR3 length: 17 residues. Germline CDR1 and CDR2: SGHRS and YFSETQ. Here the CDR3 DNA reads TGCGCCAGCAGCTGGGATTTTATGGCGGGAGGGCCGCATGAGCAGTTCTTC. It translates to CASSWDFMAGGPHEQFF.

Points on this clone: This same CDR3 is encoded by further DNA sequences in the sample. The chain joins TRBV2 to TRBJ1-5; TRBD1 agrees at 8 bases. The germline V gene encodes CDR1 SNHLY and CDR2 FYNNEI. This CDR3 has 15 residues. V shed 6 bases and J 0 bases; nucleotides not matched to a gene: 4. For the CDR3, the DNA is TGTGCCAGCAGGGGGACAGGCTATAGCAATCAGCCCCAGCATTTT. It specifies CASRGTGYSNQPQHF.

Turning to this clone: Within the sample, other DNA sequences also encode this same CDR3. This sequence joins TRBV7-2 and TRBJ2-3; D is perhaps TRBD1 or TRBD2 (5 bases each). Trimming pared 5 bases from V and 0 bases from J, leaving 9 bases between. Germline V lookup: CDR1 SGHTA, CDR2 FQGNSA. CDR3 length: 14 residues. Here the CDR3 DNA reads TGTGCCAGCAGCCGAGGGACCAGCACAGATACGCAGTATTTT. As protein: CASSRGTSTDTQYF. Full variable domain (remainder filled in from reference TRBV7-2 and TRBJ2-3): GAGVSQSPSNKVTEKGKDVELRCDPISGHTALYWYRQSLGQGLEFLIYFQGNSAPDKSGLPSDRFSAERTGGSVSTLTIQRTQQEDSAVYLCASSRGTSTDTQYFGPGTRLTVL.

This rearrangement joins TRBV6-5 to TRBJ1-4, with a possible D match to TRBD1 (5 bases). Germline values: CDR1 MNHEY, CDR2 SVGAGI. The ends were cut back, 0 bases at V and 5 bases at J, with 10 bases in the middle. The CDR3 sequence is 15 residues long. The CDR3 sequence: CASSYSQVLNEKLFF. The CDR3 DNA is TGTGCCAGCAGTTACTCACAGGTTCTGAATGAAAAACTGTTTTTT.

This clone has at least ten counts. The chain joins TRBV30 to TRBJ2-5; 8 bases fit TRBD1. V lost 1 base to trimming and J lost 5 bases; unmatched junction nucleotides: 9. The CDR3 extends over 15 amino acids. From germline, CDR1 is GTSNPN and CDR2 SVGIG (reference sequence). CDR3 bases: TGTGCCTGGAGTGATCGCCAGGGGGCCGGGGAGACCCAGTACTTC. Translating it yields CAWSDRQGAGETQYF.

The chain links TRBV5-1 to TRBJ2-3; unclear D gene. In germline, CDR1 is SGHRS, CDR2 YFSETQ. Trimming left V 0 bases short and J 6 bases short, with 11 bases between. The CDR3 sequence is 14 residues long. As DNA, the CDR3 is TGCGCCAGCAGCTTGGTTCGGTCGAGGGATACGCAGTATTTT. Residues: CASSLVRSRDTQYF.

The chain links TRBV5-4 to TRBJ2-2; TRBD1 aligns across 10 bases. Looked up from germline, CDR1 is SGHNT and CDR2 is YYREEE (reference sequence). This CDR3 has 14 amino acids. V was pared by 3 bases and J by 8 bases, with 4 bases of the junction left unmatched. The CDR3 sequence is CASSWGTGVGELFF. The CDR3, as DNA: TGTGCCAGCAGCTGGGGGACAGGGGTAGGGGAGCTGTTTTTT.

As for this clone: The same CDR3 also results from other DNA sequences found in this sample. This chain uses TRBV5-1 with TRBJ2-7; 8 positions agree with TRBD1. Germline V CDR1 and CDR2: SGHRS, YFSETQ. CDR3 length equals 15 residues. The trim removed 0 bases at V and 2 bases at J, leaving 4 bases unmatched. CDR3 nucleotide sequence: TGCGCCAGCAGCTTGGGCGGGACAGGAACCTACGAGCAGTACTTC. It specifies CASSLGGTGTYEQYF.

The chain links TRBV6-6 to TRBJ1-3; D call uncertain. The CDR3 consists of 14 residues. V was shortened by 4 bases and J by 7 bases, with 14 bases between the two germline ends. CDR1 and CDR2 from the germline V gene are MNHNY and SVGAGI (reference sequence). CDR3 amino acids: CASSSPPAKNTIYF. CDR3 in DNA: TGTGCCAGCAGTTCGCCCCCGGCTAAGAACACCATATATTTT.

The genes are TRBV6-5 and TRBJ2-1, with 8 bases fitting TRBD2. The CDR3 is 14 amino acids. Per germline, CDR1 MNHEY and CDR2 SVGAGI. V dropped 4 bases and J dropped 6; count of bases not matched to a gene: 5. The CDR3 is CASSSGGLGNEQFF. CDR3 nucleotide sequence: TGTGCCAGCAGTTCGGGGGGGCTGGGCAATGAGCAGTTCTTC.

The gene calls are TRBV2 and TRBJ2-5; 7 positions agree with TRBD2. Germline CDR1 SNHLY, CDR2 FYNNEI. The ends lost 5 bases at V and 4 bases at J; junction bases unmatched: 13. This CDR3 is 16 amino acids long. CDR3 in DNA: TGTGCCAGCAGTCCCTCGGGCGGGAGATGGGGAGAGACCCAGTACTTC. Its protein product is CASSPSGGRWGETQYF.

This chain links TRBV5-1 with TRBJ2-5, with 10 bases fitting TRBD1. This CDR3 has 15 amino acids. Germline V gene data show CDR1 as SGHRS and CDR2 as YFSETQ. After removal of 4 bases from V and 5 bases from J, the junction contained 8 bases not matched to a gene. The CDR3 spells CASSLGGTGVETQYF. CDR3 DNA: TGCGCCAGCAGCCTGGGCGGGACAGGGGTTGAGACCCAGTACTTC. Using reference TRBV5-1 and TRBJ2-5 for the parts outside the CDR3, the full variable domain is KAGVTQTPRYLIKTRGQQVTLSCSPISGHRSVSWYQQTPGQGLQFLFEYFSETQRNKGNFPGRFSGRQFSNSRSEMNVSTLELGDSALYLCASSLGGTGVETQYFGPGTRLLVL.

This clone was recorded once. V and J are TRBV5-8 and TRBJ1-5, with D tentatively TRBD1 (5 bases). Germline lookup yields CDR1 SGHTS and CDR2 YDEGEE. The V end lost 4 bases, the J end lost 2 bases, and 13 bases lay between the germline ends. The CDR3 sequence is 15 residues long. CDR3 in amino acids: CASSTGAWGNQPQHF. The CDR3 nucleotides read TGTGCCAGCAGCACCGGGGCTTGGGGCAATCAGCCCCAGCATTTT.

The table lists this clone with a count of one. This chain links TRBV30 with TRBJ2-7; D ambiguous. The CDR3 length is 14 residues. Trimming stripped 3 bases from V and 5 bases from J, with 17 bases between. CDR1 is GTSNPN, CDR2 SVGIG, per germline (reference sequence). The CDR3 protein is CAWRRYDIVHEQYF. CDR3 DNA sequence: TGTGCCTGGAGGCGCTATGACATCGTCCACGAGCAGTACTTC.